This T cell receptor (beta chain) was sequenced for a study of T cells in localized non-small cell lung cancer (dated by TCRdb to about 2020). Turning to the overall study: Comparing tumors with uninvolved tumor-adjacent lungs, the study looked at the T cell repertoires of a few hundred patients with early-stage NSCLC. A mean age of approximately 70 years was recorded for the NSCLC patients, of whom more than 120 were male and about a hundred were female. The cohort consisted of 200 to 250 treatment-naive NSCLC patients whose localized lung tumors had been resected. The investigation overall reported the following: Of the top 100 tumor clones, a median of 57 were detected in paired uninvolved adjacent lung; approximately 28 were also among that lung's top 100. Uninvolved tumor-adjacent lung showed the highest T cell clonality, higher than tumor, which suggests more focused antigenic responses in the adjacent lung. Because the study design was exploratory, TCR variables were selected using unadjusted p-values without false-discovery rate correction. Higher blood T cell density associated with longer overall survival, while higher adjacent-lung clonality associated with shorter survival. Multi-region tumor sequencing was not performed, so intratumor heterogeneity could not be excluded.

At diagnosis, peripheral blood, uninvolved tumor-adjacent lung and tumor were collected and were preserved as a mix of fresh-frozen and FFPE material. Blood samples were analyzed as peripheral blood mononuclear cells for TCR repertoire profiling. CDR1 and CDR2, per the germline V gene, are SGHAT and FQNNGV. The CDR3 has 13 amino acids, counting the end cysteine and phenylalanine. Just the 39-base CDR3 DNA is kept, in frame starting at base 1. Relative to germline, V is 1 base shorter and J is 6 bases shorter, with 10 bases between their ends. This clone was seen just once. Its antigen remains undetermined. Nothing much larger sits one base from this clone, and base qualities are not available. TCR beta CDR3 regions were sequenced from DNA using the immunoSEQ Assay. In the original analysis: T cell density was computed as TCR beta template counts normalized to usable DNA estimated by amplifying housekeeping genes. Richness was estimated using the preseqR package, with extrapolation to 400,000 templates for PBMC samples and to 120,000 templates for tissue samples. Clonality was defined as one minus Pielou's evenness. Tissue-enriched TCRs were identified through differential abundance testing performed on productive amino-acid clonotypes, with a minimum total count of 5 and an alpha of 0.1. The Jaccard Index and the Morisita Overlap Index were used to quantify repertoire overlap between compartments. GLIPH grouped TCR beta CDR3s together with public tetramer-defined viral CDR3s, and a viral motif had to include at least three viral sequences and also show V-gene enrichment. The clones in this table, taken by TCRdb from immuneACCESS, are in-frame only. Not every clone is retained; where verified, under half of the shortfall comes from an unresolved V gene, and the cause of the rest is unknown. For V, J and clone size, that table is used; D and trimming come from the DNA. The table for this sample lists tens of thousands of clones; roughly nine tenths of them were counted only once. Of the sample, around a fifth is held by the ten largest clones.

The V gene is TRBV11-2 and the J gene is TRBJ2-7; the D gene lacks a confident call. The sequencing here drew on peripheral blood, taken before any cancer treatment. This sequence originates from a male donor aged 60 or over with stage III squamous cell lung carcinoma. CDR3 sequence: CASSLAEGAEQYF. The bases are TGTGCCAGCAGCTTAGCTGAAGGAGCCGAGCAGTACTTC.